This is a list of T cell receptor beta chains from one sample in a study of identical twins. TCRdb processed the 5' RACE reads anew with MiXCR; each CDR3 protein has one entry. Here the sample spans about 900,000 distinct CDR3 sequences, more than 9% being singletons. The sample was also linked to a second study, of yellow fever vaccine responses in identical twins.

The specimen sequenced was PBMCs. The receptors derive from a woman under 30 in good health. Each CDR3 is given with its conserved first and last residue. The order of the fields is clone size, V gene, CDR3 protein. Expanded clones are given a class, and other clones once, few, many or no size at all.

few	TRBV15	CATRLQGVMKNCFF
few	TRBV10-3	CATWTRSGDTQYF
many	TRBV28	CASRDTGDTQYF
many	TRBV29-1	CSVDLQGGGQGARDTQYF
-	TRBV19	CASSIPLAFF
-	TRBV5-1	CASSLLAGGQAYNEQFF
-	TRBV11-3	CASSLSWEGTGELFF
many	TRBV12-3/TRBV12-4	CASSGPGSAQNSPLHF
-	TRBV12-3/TRBV12-4	CASSLVEGYNEQFF
few	TRBV6-1	CASSETSVRTDTQYF
-	TRBV12-3/TRBV12-4	CASSLRVVEQFF
-	TRBV5-1	CASSSDRSINTEAFF
few	TRBV5-1	CASSLAAGANTGELFF
few	TRBV7-9	CASSLFGTSGRGNEQFF
few	TRBV3-1	CASSQARDFQETQYF
few	TRBV28	CASSVLARPTYEQYF
few	TRBV10-3	CAISELGHSYNEQFF
-	TRBV4-2	CASSQEVSDYGYTF
few	TRBV7-8	CASSFPGQNTGELFF
-	TRBV3-1	CASSQLPGANTEAFF
-	TRBV20-1	CSAVQGWTDTQYF
once	TRBV12-3/TRBV12-4	CASTPSGGVGEKLFF
many	TRBV7-3	CASSLRDGDSETQYF
many	TRBV24-1	CATSAATGAPYNEQFF
-	TRBV28	CASSLPQGVGAFF
few	TRBV7-3	CASSLNGRVDNEQFF
few	TRBV11-3	CASKTSGTPLVPTELFF
-	TRBV19	CASSPGHHQETQYF
few	TRBV7-6	CASSRLAGPTDTQYF
-	TRBV4-1	CASSYSRLALAKNIQYF
many	TRBV7-9	CASSSDSTIDNQPQHF
few	TRBV7-9	CASSPSLAGVDTQYF
few	TRBV20-1	CSAPGGLALYNEQFF
-	TRBV12-5	CASGLGLGNTEAFF
-	TRBV20-1	CSAPRPSGGDTQYF
-	TRBV15	CATSTGIGRVQSPLHF
few	TRBV25-1	CASSEFRAGNTEAFF
few	TRBV9	CASSGPPAGGYNEQFF
-	TRBV11-2	CASSLDRVPPLHF
-	TRBV4-1	CASSQPGRSSYNEQFF
-	TRBV6-1	CASSLSWRAEAFF
many	TRBV6-5	CASSYDGRGDTQYF
-	TRBV10-3	CAMTTRNGYGYTF